This TCR beta chain was observed in a study of TIL therapy for anti-PD-1-resistant metastatic lung cancer. Study-wide context: Most patients had lung adenocarcinoma.

CDR3 length: 17 residues. The ends were cut back, 5 bases at V and 2 bases at J, with 21 bases in the middle. The germline V gene encodes CDR1 SEHNR and CDR2 FQNEAQ (reference sequence). Noted time point: pre-treatment sample, taken before nivolumab and TIL therapy. Pleural nodules or supraclavicular lymph nodes made up most of the excised metastases sampled. Whole-study results and caveats: TIL cultures after expansion showed higher clonality and lower diversity than baseline tumor (median about 6% vs 30%). Many TIL product clones were absent from baseline tumor, suggesting clonal contraction.

Turning to this clone: Its antigen is unknown.

The immunoSEQ assay was v3. Some clones are missing from TCRdb's copy, which holds only in-frame ones; the method was immunoSEQ multiplex PCR. This repertoire shows around 100,000 clones, about two thirds found once; its top ten account for about a tenth. The chain employs TRBV7-9 and TRBJ1-2; possibly TRBD1 for D (5 bases). This sequence originates from a person aged 25 to 85 with non-small cell lung cancer. Sequencing used tumor tissue, obtained at baseline. CDR3 region: CASSPGLGVTHNYGYTF. CDR3 sequence (DNA): TGTGCCAGCAGCCCCGGTCTAGGGGTTACCCACAACTATGGCTACACCTTC.